The 32 T cell receptor beta chains presented below share a single source sample, sequenced in a study of blood T cell repertoires in COVID-19. The method was immunoSEQ multiplex PCR; TCRdb's version includes in-frame clones alone and lacks a portion of them. This sample carries 260,000 or so clones, roughly four fifths of them seen once, and the ten largest clones take about 3.6%. The sequenced sample consisted of PBMCs or T cells enriched from blood (not recorded which). The source is a woman between 35 and 50 years old who had been exposed to COVID-19.

V gene TRBV12-5 combines with J gene TRBJ2-7, with a possible D match to TRBD2 (5 bases). This CDR3 region has 13 residues. CDR1 and CDR2 (germline): LGHNT, FRNRAP. V shed 3 bases and J shed 3 bases, with 9 bases lying between them. The CDR3 loop reads CASGFSRDYEQYF. CDR3 DNA sequence: TGTGCTAGTGGTTTTTCCCGGGACTACGAGCAGTACTTC.

J is TRBJ2-6 and V is TRBV19, with a possible D match to TRBD1 (5 bases). Trimming stripped 2 bases from V and 0 bases from J, with 14 bases between. The CDR3 has 18 amino acids. The germline gives CDR1 LNHDA, CDR2 SQIVND (reference sequence). CDR3 DNA: TGTGCCAGTAGTATAATCGCAGGGTTAAACTCTGGGGCCAACGTCCTGACTTTC. It encodes CASSIIAGLNSGANVLTF.

This clone appeared a single time. The chain recombines TRBV18 with TRBJ1-1; a possible D gene is TRBD1 (5 bases). There are 13 residues in the CDR3. V was clipped by 3 bases and J by 7 bases, with 12 bases between them. Germline CDR1 and CDR2: KGHSH and LQKENI. The CDR3 is CASSPGGDREAFF. The CDR3, as DNA: TGTGCCAGCTCACCCGGGGGGGACCGTGAAGCTTTCTTT.

V usage is TRBV19 and J usage is TRBJ1-1; possibly TRBD1 for D (6 bases). Trimming stripped 7 bases from V and 4 bases from J, with 22 bases between. CDR3 length: 16 amino acids. The germline gives CDR1 LNHDA, CDR2 SQIVND (reference sequence). The CDR3 region is CASTPRQGLGVTEAFF. CDR3 nucleotide sequence: TGTGCCAGTACCCCCCGCCAGGGGCTGGGAGTCACTGAAGCTTTCTTT. Filled out from reference TRBV19 and TRBJ1-1, the complete variable domain reads DGGITQSPKYLFRKEGQNVTLSCEQNLNHDAMYWYRQDPGQGLRLIYYSQIVNDFQKGDIAEGYSVSREKKESFPLTVTSAQKNPTAFYLCASTPRQGLGVTEAFFGQGTRLTVV.

This clone was seen many times. The rearrangement joins TRBV18 to TRBJ1-6; 7 bases map to TRBD1. The CDR3 covers 17 residues. The germline CDR1 and CDR2 sequences are KGHSH and LQKENI. After removal of 1 base from V and 7 bases from J, the junction contained 10 bases not matched to a gene. In nucleotides, the CDR3 is TGTGCCAGCTCACCACGAGCTTTGGGACAGTGGAATTCACCCCTCCACTTT. Amino acids: CASSPRALGQWNSPLHF. Filled out from reference TRBV18 and TRBJ1-6, the complete variable domain reads NAGVMQNPRHLVRRRGQEARLRCSPMKGHSHVYWYRQLPEEGLKFMVYLQKENIIDESGMPKERFSAEFPKEGPSILRIQQVVRGDSAAYFCASSPRALGQWNSPLHFGNGTRLTVT.

The chain joins TRBV5-5 to TRBJ1-4; weak D call: TRBD1 (6 bases). This CDR3 comprises 16 residues. V was clipped by 3 bases and J by 4 bases, with 16 bases between them. Per the germline V gene, CDR1 is SGHKS and CDR2 is YYEKEE (reference sequence). The CDR3 sequence: CASSSTLTGINEKLFF. DNA for the CDR3: TGTGCCAGCAGCTCGACCCTGACAGGAATTAATGAAAAACTGTTTTTT.

The genes are TRBV27 and TRBJ1-6; D possibly corresponds to TRBD1 (6 bases). The germline gives CDR1 MNHEY, CDR2 SMNVEV (reference sequence). V was clipped by 4 bases and J by 6 bases, with 10 bases between them. The CDR3 totals 14 residues. CDR3 amino acids: CASSSGTPNSPLHF. CDR3 coding DNA: TGTGCCAGCAGTTCCGGGACACCTAATTCACCCCTCCACTTT.

The chain recombines TRBV29-1 with TRBJ2-7; 7 bases map to TRBD2. The CDR3 consists of 16 residues. The J segment lost 5 bases and the V segment lost 4 bases, leaving 17 bases of the junction unmatched. Germline V lookup: CDR1 SQVTM, CDR2 ANQGSEA. The DNA for the CDR3 is TGCAGCGTTGGGGATCTAGTGGGGGGGATTATGGACGAGCAGTACTTC. As protein: CSVGDLVGGIMDEQYF.

V and J are TRBV5-1 and TRBJ2-7; 12 nucleotides line up with TRBD1. The length of the CDR3 is 16 residues. After removal of 1 base from V and 6 bases from J, the junction contained 8 bases not matched to a gene. Germline V CDR1 and CDR2: SGHRS, YFSETQ. The CDR3 DNA reads TGCGCCAGCAGCTTGTGGGTAGGGACAGGGGGCCGCGAGCAGTACTTC. This codes for CASSLWVGTGGREQYF. Variable domain in full (rest from reference TRBV5-1 and TRBJ2-7): KAGVTQTPRYLIKTRGQQVTLSCSPISGHRSVSWYQQTPGQGLQFLFEYFSETQRNKGNFPGRFSGRQFSNSRSEMNVSTLELGDSALYLCASSLWVGTGGREQYFGPGTRLTVT.

The chain joins TRBV28 to TRBJ2-5; TRBD1 matches 8 bases. Germline V CDR1 and CDR2: MDHEN, SYDVKM. The CDR3 extends over 14 amino acids. V shed 9 bases and J 6 bases; nucleotides not matched to a gene: 12. CDR3 protein: CASSAPGGVQTQYF. The CDR3 DNA sequence: TGTGCCAGTTCGGCCCCAGGGGGCGTTCAGACCCAGTACTTC.

The V call is TRBV27, the J call TRBJ2-7; 8 bases align to TRBD1. The germline V gene encodes CDR1 MNHEY and CDR2 SMNVEV (reference sequence). This CDR3 is 15 amino acids long. J was trimmed by 3 bases and V by 5 bases; bases with no gene match: 9. The CDR3 sequence is CASSPYRDRIYEQYF. Here the CDR3 DNA reads TGTGCCAGCAGTCCCTACCGGGACAGGATCTACGAGCAGTACTTC.

In nucleotides, the CDR3 is TGTGCCAGCACTGAGGGCTCCTATAATTCACCCCTCCACTTT. As protein: CASTEGSYNSPLHF. The V gene is TRBV21-1, the J gene TRBJ1-6. TRBV21-1 is labeled a pseudogene. The CDR3 totals 14 residues.

The CDR3 spells CASSLGGTFKQYF. The DNA of the CDR3 is TGTGCCAGCAGCTTGGGAGGCACATTCAAGCAGTACTTC. The rearrangement joins TRBV5-6 to TRBJ2-7, with D hard to call. The CDR3 spans 13 residues. Trimming stripped 0 bases from V and 8 bases from J, with 12 bases between. Germline-derived CDR1 and CDR2 are SGHDT and YYEEEE.

The rearrangement uses TRBV6-2 or TRBV6-3 and TRBJ2-7; D is ambiguous. CDR3 size: 12 residues. CDR1 is MNHEY, CDR2 SVGEGT, per germline. Trimming cost V 6 bases and J 3 bases, with 9 bases left between them. The CDR3 sequence: CASSPHRYEQYF. The CDR3 region has the DNA TGTGCCAGCAGCCCACACCGCTACGAGCAGTACTTC.

The chain carries TRBV6-1 and TRBJ1-5; D is undetermined. The CDR3 totals 13 residues. Germline V gene data show CDR1 as MNHNS and CDR2 as SASEGT. The ends were cut back, 3 bases at V and 5 bases at J, with 8 bases in the middle. This CDR3 reads CASSDYLDQPQHF. The CDR3 DNA reads TGTGCCAGCAGTGATTACTTAGATCAGCCCCAGCATTTT.

With respect to this clone: This same CDR3 is encoded by further DNA sequences in the sample. The chain recombines TRBV28 with TRBJ1-2; D is possibly TRBD1 (5 bases). The CDR3 covers 12 residues. Trimming stripped 3 bases from V and 4 bases from J, with 6 bases between. Germline V gene data show CDR1 as MDHEN and CDR2 as SYDVKM. The DNA of the CDR3 is TGTGCCAGCAGTTTGACAGTCTATGGCTACACCTTC. This encodes CASSLTVYGYTF.

The V gene is TRBV2, the J gene TRBJ1-2; maybe TRBD1 (6 bases). Germline V gene lookup returns CDR1 SNHLY and CDR2 FYNNEI. The CDR3 loop spans 16 amino acids. The V end was cut by 4 bases, the J end by 5 bases, with 20 bases between. CDR3 DNA sequence: TGTGCCAGCAGTGGGGGGCGGCGTGCAGAGTCATATGGCTACACCTTC. It codes for CASSGGRRAESYGYTF. Drawing the rest from reference TRBV2 and TRBJ1-2, the complete variable domain is EPEVTQTPSHQVTQMGQEVILRCVPISNHLYFYWYRQILGQKVEFLVSFYNNEISEKSEIFDDQFSVERPDGSNFTLKIRSTKLEDSAMYFCASSGGRRAESYGYTFGSGTRLTVV.

The J gene is TRBJ1-3, the V gene TRBV6-5, with D possibly TRBD1 on 5 matching bases. Germline CDR1 reads MNHEY; CDR2 reads SVGAGI. V lost 0 bases, J lost 0 bases, and 9 bases lay in between. This CDR3 is built from 16 residues. The CDR3 DNA reads as TGTGCCAGCAGTTACTCGGACACTCTCTCTGGAAACACCATATATTTT. Protein sequence: CASSYSDTLSGNTIYF.

The count of this clone is one. V gene TRBV18 combines with J gene TRBJ2-3; possibly TRBD1 for D (5 bases). Per germline, CDR1 KGHSH and CDR2 LQKENI. V lost 2 bases and J lost 0, with 15 bases in between. CDR3 length equals 17 residues. CDR3 protein: CASSPTQGLSSTDTQYF. The DNA of the CDR3 is TGTGCCAGCTCACCAACTCAGGGCCTTTCTAGCACAGATACGCAGTATTTT. Variable domain in full (rest from reference TRBV18 and TRBJ2-3): NAGVMQNPRHLVRRRGQEARLRCSPMKGHSHVYWYRQLPEEGLKFMVYLQKENIIDESGMPKERFSAEFPKEGPSILRIQQVVRGDSAAYFCASSPTQGLSSTDTQYFGPGTRLTVL.

The chain employs TRBV6-5 and TRBJ2-5; perhaps TRBD2 as D (6 bases). V dropped 7 bases and J dropped 5 bases, with 20 bases sitting between them. Germline CDR1 is MNHEY and CDR2 is SVGAGI. The CDR3 has 15 amino acids. Here the CDR3 DNA reads TGTGCCAGCACCCGGACGTCCGGAGGGCCGGAGACCCAGTACTTC. The encoded protein is CASTRTSGGPETQYF.

V is TRBV30 and J is TRBJ2-6; TRBD1 agrees at 10 bases. Per the germline V gene, CDR1 is GTSNPN and CDR2 is SVGIG (reference sequence). With 5 bases clipped from V and 0 bases from J, the junction kept 4 bases outside the gene matches. CDR3 size: 16 residues. CDR3 nucleotides: TGTGCCTGGCTGGGACAGGGGCTCTCTGGGGCCAACGTCCTGACTTTC. Amino acids: CAWLGQGLSGANVLTF. The variable domain in full, with the rest retrieved from reference TRBV30 and TRBJ2-6, is SQTIHQWPATLVQPVGSPLSLECTVEGTSNPNLYWYRQAAGRGLQLLFYSVGIGQISSEVPQNLSASRPQDRQFILSSKKLLLSDSGFYLCAWLGQGLSGANVLTFGAGSRLTVL.

There are a few counts of this clone. The chain joins TRBV18 to TRBJ2-7; 8 bases are a match to TRBD1. V shed 5 bases, J shed 3 bases, and the junction held 3 bases outside the gene matches. CDR1 and CDR2 from the germline V gene are KGHSH and LQKENI. This CDR3 contains 13 residues. This CDR3 reads CASSGTGLYEQYF. The CDR3 nucleotides are TGTGCCAGCTCAGGGACAGGCCTCTACGAGCAGTACTTC.

This chain joins TRBV29-1 and TRBJ2-5; D might be TRBD2 (5 bases). The CDR3 is 11 residues long. Per germline, CDR1 SQVTM and CDR2 ANQGSEA. CDR3 in amino acids: CTAEVQETQYF. For the CDR3, the DNA is TGCACGGCGGAGGTCCAAGAGACCCAGTACTTC.

J is TRBJ2-3 and V is TRBV9; 10 bases map to TRBD2. The CDR3 contains 16 residues. V trimming: 3 bases; J trimming: 3 bases; junction bases outside the gene matches: 7. Germline V gene data show CDR1 as SGDLS and CDR2 as YYNGEE. The CDR3 here is CASSAGLAGETDTQYF. For the CDR3, the DNA is TGTGCCAGCAGCGCCGGCCTAGCGGGGGAAACAGATACGCAGTATTTT.

This clone has only one observation. This chain connects TRBV9 to TRBJ2-4; tentative D call: TRBD1 (6 bases). Germline CDR1 SGDLS, CDR2 YYNGEE. The V end lost 4 bases, the J end lost 8 bases, and 16 bases lay between the germline ends. The CDR3 is 14 residues long. CDR3 sequence (DNA): TGTGCCAGCAGCTTAAATGTTGGGGGCGACATTCAGTACTTC. Amino acids: CASSLNVGGDIQYF.

This clone was counted a few times. J is TRBJ1-2 and V is TRBV5-4; no firm D call. The CDR3 sequence is 13 residues long. The germline V gene has CDR1 SGHNT and CDR2 YYREEE (reference sequence). Trimming removed 0 bases at V and 5 bases at J, with 8 bases between. The CDR3: CASSLGGPYGYTF. The CDR3 nucleotides read TGTGCCAGCAGCTTGGGTGGGCCTTATGGCTACACCTTC.

V and J are TRBV18 and TRBJ1-3; no reliable D call. The V gene's germline CDR1 is KGHSH and CDR2 LQKENI. Trimming removed 5 bases from V and 0 bases from J, with 5 bases in between. The CDR3 spans 13 residues. CDR3 loop: CASSAYSGNTIYF. The CDR3 nucleotides read TGTGCCAGCTCAGCCTACTCTGGAAACACCATATATTTT.

V usage is TRBV5-6 and J usage is TRBJ2-7, with D unclear. CDR3 size: 12 residues. V was pared by 1 base and J by 4 bases, with 6 bases between. CDR1 SGHDT and CDR2 YYEEEE come from the germline V gene. The CDR3 reads CASSLIEYEQYF. The CDR3 DNA follows: TGTGCCAGCAGCTTGATAGAGTACGAGCAGTACTTC.

The rearrangement joins TRBV12-5 to TRBJ1-2; 7 nucleotides agree with TRBD1. Trimming took 4 bases from V and 5 from J; bases not matched to a gene: 7. In germline, CDR1 is LGHNT, CDR2 FRNRAP. The CDR3 runs 14 residues. This CDR3 is CASGSPRQGYGYTF. The CDR3 region has the DNA TGTGCTAGTGGTTCACCCCGACAGGGATATGGCTACACCTTC.

This sequence joins TRBV19 and TRBJ1-2, with a tentative D call TRBD1 (5 bases). The germline V and J ends were trimmed by 7 bases and 4 bases, with 19 bases remaining between them. Germline-derived CDR1 and CDR2 are LNHDA and SQIVND (reference sequence). This CDR3 contains 15 residues. The CDR3 is CASTPPRGEGYGYTF. The CDR3 DNA follows: TGTGCCAGTACCCCCCCGAGAGGGGAGGGCTATGGCTACACCTTC.

The chain has TRBV27 and TRBJ1-1; no definite D call. This CDR3 region has 15 residues. Germline-derived CDR1 and CDR2 are MNHEY and SMNVEV (reference sequence). V lost 2 bases, J lost 1 base, and 11 bases lay in between. The CDR3 protein is CASSLGGGRNTEAFF. The CDR3 nucleotides read TGTGCCAGCAGTTTAGGCGGAGGGCGGAACACTGAAGCTTTCTTT.

This sequence joins TRBV5-6 and TRBJ1-5; a possible D gene is TRBD1 (6 bases). Germline V gene sequence: CDR1 SGHDT, CDR2 YYEEEE. This CDR3 is built from 15 residues. Trimming took 4 bases from V and 0 from J, leaving 11 bases between them. The CDR3 region has the DNA TGTGCCAGCAGCCTGCAGGGGAATAGCAATCAGCCCCAGCATTTT. This translates into CASSLQGNSNQPQHF.